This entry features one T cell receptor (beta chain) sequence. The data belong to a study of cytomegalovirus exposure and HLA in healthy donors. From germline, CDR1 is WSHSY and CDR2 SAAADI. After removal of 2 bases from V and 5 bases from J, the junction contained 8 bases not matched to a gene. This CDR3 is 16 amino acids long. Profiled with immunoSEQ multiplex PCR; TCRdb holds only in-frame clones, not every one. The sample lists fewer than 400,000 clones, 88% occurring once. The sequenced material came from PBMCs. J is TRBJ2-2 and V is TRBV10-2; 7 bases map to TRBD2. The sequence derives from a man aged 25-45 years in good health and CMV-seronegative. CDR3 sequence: CASSEGGGTTTGELFF. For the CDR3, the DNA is TGCGCCAGCAGTGAGGGGGGAGGGACGACGACCGGGGAGCTGTTTTTT.